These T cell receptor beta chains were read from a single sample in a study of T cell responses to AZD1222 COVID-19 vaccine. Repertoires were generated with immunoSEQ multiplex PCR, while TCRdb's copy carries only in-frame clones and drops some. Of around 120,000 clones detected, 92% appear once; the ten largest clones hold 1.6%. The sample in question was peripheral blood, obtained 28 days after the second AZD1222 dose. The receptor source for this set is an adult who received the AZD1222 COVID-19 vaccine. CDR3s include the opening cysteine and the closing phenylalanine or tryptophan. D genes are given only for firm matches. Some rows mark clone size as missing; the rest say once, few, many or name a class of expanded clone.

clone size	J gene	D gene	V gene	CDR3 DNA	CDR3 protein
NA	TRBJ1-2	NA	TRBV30	TGTGCCTGGAGTGTTACCGGGGAGGGTGGCTACACCTTC	CAWSVTGEGGYTF
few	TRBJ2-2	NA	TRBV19	TGTGCCAGTAGTATACCAGGGGAGGACACCGGGGAGCTGTTTTTT	CASSIPGEDTGELFF
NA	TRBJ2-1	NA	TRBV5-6	TGTGCCAGCAGCTCCTTATACAATGAGCAGTTCTTC	CASSSLYNEQFF
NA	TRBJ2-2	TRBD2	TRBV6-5	TGTGCCAGCAGTTATGAAGGGACTAGGCGCACCGGGGAGCTGTTTTTT	CASSYEGTRRTGELFF
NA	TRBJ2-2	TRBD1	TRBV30	TGTGCCTGGAATTTGCTTTGGACAGGGGACACCGGGGAGCTGTTTTTT	CAWNLLWTGDTGELFF
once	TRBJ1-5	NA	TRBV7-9	TGTGCCAGCAGCTTAGAGGGAGTCTTTTTCAATCAGCCCCAGCATTTT	CASSLEGVFFNQPQHF
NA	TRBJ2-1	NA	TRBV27	TGTGCCAGCAGTCTTAATGGGGATGAGCAGTTCTTC	CASSLNGDEQFF
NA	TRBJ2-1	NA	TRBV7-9	TGTGCCAGCAGAACAAAAGGCCCCTTCCAGTTCTTC	CASRTKGPFQFF
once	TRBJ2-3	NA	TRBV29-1	TGCAGCGTTGAAGGCAGAGAAAACACAGATACGCAGTATTTT	CSVEGRENTDTQYF
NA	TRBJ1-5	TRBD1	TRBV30	TGTGCCTGTTCCGCCGGGACAGCGAACCCTCAGCCCCAGCATTTT	CACSAGTANPQPQHF
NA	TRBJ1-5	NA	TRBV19	TGTGCCAGTAGTATAAATGCACCCCGGACTCCCCAGCATTTT	CASSINAPRTPQHF